These T cell receptor beta chains were read from a single sample in a study of blood T cells in healthy people across ages. One entry per CDR3 protein, called by TCRdb with MiXCR from the 5' RACE reads. The sample gives roughly 2 million distinct CDR3 sequences, 49% of which show up once; approximately 2% is in the top ten. The material sequenced was blood. The source of these receptors is a woman in her forties in good health. Both conserved end residues are part of each CDR3. D genes are given only for firm matches. Only some rows state a clone size, as once, few, many or a class for expanded clones.

clone_size: NA
v_call: TRBV7-9
d_call: NA
j_call: TRBJ2-5
cdr3_aa: CASSPEGAKTQYF
cdr3_nt: TGTGCCAGCAGCCCAGAGGGCGCCAAGACCCAGTACTTC

clone_size: once
v_call: TRBV4-3
d_call: NA
j_call: TRBJ1-6
cdr3_aa: CASSQDRGRPLHF
cdr3_nt: TGCGCCAGCAGCCAAGATAGAGGACGACCCCTCCACTTT

clone_size: NA
v_call: TRBV6-2/TRBV6-3
d_call: NA
j_call: TRBJ2-7
cdr3_aa: CASRFTPGSKNYEQYF
cdr3_nt: TGTGCCAGCAGGTTCACCCCCGGGTCAAAAAACTACGAGCAGTACTTC

clone_size: few
v_call: TRBV6-6
d_call: NA
j_call: TRBJ1-2
cdr3_aa: CASSYSLGGPGYTF
cdr3_nt: TGTGCCAGCAGCTACTCCCTGGGCGGGCCTGGCTACACCTTC

clone_size: NA
v_call: TRBV7-2
d_call: TRBD2
j_call: TRBJ2-3
cdr3_aa: CASSLAAAGGRNTQYF
cdr3_nt: TGTGCCAGCAGCTTAGCCGCGGCGGGGGGGCGTAATACGCAGTATTTT

clone_size: NA
v_call: TRBV12-3/TRBV12-4
d_call: TRBD1
j_call: TRBJ2-7
cdr3_aa: CASRFGQGSSYEQYF
cdr3_nt: TGTGCCAGCAGATTTGGACAGGGGAGCTCCTACGAGCAGTACTTC

clone_size: NA
v_call: TRBV20-1
d_call: TRBD1
j_call: TRBJ2-5
cdr3_aa: CSATHDSTGGLYQETQYF
cdr3_nt: TGCAGTGCTACCCATGACTCGACAGGGGGTTTGTACCAAGAGACCCAGTACTTC

clone_size: NA
v_call: TRBV6-6
d_call: TRBD2
j_call: TRBJ2-1
cdr3_aa: CASSYSTTSGEFF
cdr3_nt: TGTGCCAGCAGTTACTCGACAACTAGCGGGGAGTTCTTC

clone_size: once
v_call: TRBV20-1
d_call: NA
j_call: TRBJ1-2
cdr3_aa: CSARGRGFSNYGYTF
cdr3_nt: TGCAGTGCCAGAGGGAGGGGATTCTCTAACTATGGCTACACCTTC

clone_size: few
v_call: TRBV7-9
d_call: NA
j_call: TRBJ1-2
cdr3_aa: CASSLADGFGYTF
cdr3_nt: TGTGCCAGCAGCTTAGCTGATGGGTTTGGCTACACCTTC

clone_size: NA
v_call: TRBV7-2
d_call: TRBD1
j_call: TRBJ2-5
cdr3_aa: CASSSIGGQGAVLYF
cdr3_nt: TGTGCCAGCAGTAGCATAGGGGGACAGGGGGCGGTTCTGTACTTC

clone_size: few
v_call: TRBV18
d_call: NA
j_call: TRBJ2-7
cdr3_aa: CASLTNAGSRYEQYF
cdr3_nt: TGTGCCAGCTTAACAAATGCCGGATCACGATACGAGCAGTACTTC

clone_size: NA
v_call: TRBV20-1
d_call: NA
j_call: TRBJ2-5
cdr3_aa: CSALAEETQYF
cdr3_nt: TGCAGTGCTTTAGCCGAGGAGACCCAGTACTTC

clone_size: many
v_call: TRBV29-1
d_call: NA
j_call: TRBJ2-7
cdr3_aa: CSVILRDRPYEQYF
cdr3_nt: TGCAGCGTAATTCTCCGGGACCGCCCCTACGAGCAGTACTTC

clone_size: NA
v_call: TRBV7-9
d_call: TRBD1
j_call: TRBJ1-1
cdr3_aa: CASSPDRAAFF
cdr3_nt: TGTGCCAGCAGCCCGGACAGGGCAGCTTTCTTT

clone_size: few
v_call: TRBV28
d_call: NA
j_call: TRBJ2-1
cdr3_aa: CASSLSVGGEQFF
cdr3_nt: TGTGCCAGCAGTTTATCGGTCGGCGGTGAGCAGTTCTTC

clone_size: few
v_call: TRBV5-1
d_call: NA
j_call: TRBJ2-5
cdr3_aa: CASAGLAGQETQYF
cdr3_nt: TGCGCCAGCGCGGGCTTGGCGGGTCAAGAGACCCAGTACTTC

clone_size: NA
v_call: TRBV27
d_call: TRBD1
j_call: TRBJ1-6
cdr3_aa: CASSGTDRGNSPPHF
cdr3_nt: TGTGCCAGTAGTGGTACCGACAGGGGGAATTCACCCCCCCACTTT

clone_size: few
v_call: TRBV7-2
d_call: NA
j_call: TRBJ2-3
cdr3_aa: CASSLGERRTDTQYF
cdr3_nt: TGTGCCAGCAGCTTAGGAGAGCGGCGCACAGATACGCAGTATTTT

clone_size: once
v_call: TRBV6-2/TRBV6-3
d_call: NA
j_call: TRBJ2-1
cdr3_aa: CAGRRVGYNEQFF
cdr3_nt: TGTGCCGGAAGGAGGGTAGGGTACAATGAGCAGTTCTTC

clone_size: NA
v_call: TRBV18
d_call: NA
j_call: TRBJ1-1
cdr3_aa: CASSPTTGGSTEAFF
cdr3_nt: TGTGCCAGCTCACCGACGACAGGAGGTAGCACTGAAGCTTTCTTT

clone_size: NA
v_call: TRBV11-2
d_call: TRBD2
j_call: TRBJ2-3
cdr3_aa: CASSWPTSGSTDTQYF
cdr3_nt: TGTGCCAGCAGCTGGCCGACTAGCGGTAGCACAGATACGCAGTATTTT

clone_size: few
v_call: TRBV12-3/TRBV12-4
d_call: NA
j_call: TRBJ2-5
cdr3_aa: CASGWGGGETQYF
cdr3_nt: TGTGCCAGCGGCTGGGGGGGCGGTGAGACCCAGTACTTC

clone_size: few
v_call: TRBV2
d_call: TRBD1
j_call: TRBJ2-4
cdr3_aa: CASSGDRGPKNIQYF
cdr3_nt: TGTGCCAGCAGTGGGGACAGGGGGCCCAAAAACATTCAGTACTTC

clone_size: NA
v_call: TRBV24-1
d_call: TRBD1
j_call: TRBJ1-1
cdr3_aa: CATSEPGQGTEAFF
cdr3_nt: TGTGCCACCAGTGAGCCGGGACAGGGCACTGAAGCTTTCTTT

clone_size: NA
v_call: TRBV7-2
d_call: NA
j_call: TRBJ1-4
cdr3_aa: CASSPGAGSTNEKLFF
cdr3_nt: TGTGCCAGCAGCCCGGGGGCAGGGTCAACTAATGAAAAACTGTTTTTT

clone_size: few
v_call: TRBV5-6
d_call: NA
j_call: TRBJ2-5
cdr3_aa: CASSPDGYQETQYF
cdr3_nt: TGTGCCAGCAGCCCGGACGGATACCAAGAGACCCAGTACTTC

clone_size: few
v_call: TRBV6-5
d_call: NA
j_call: TRBJ2-7
cdr3_aa: CASSYSTLGGEQYF
cdr3_nt: TGTGCCAGCAGTTACTCGACTCTTGGGGGTGAGCAGTACTTC

clone_size: NA
v_call: TRBV20-1
d_call: NA
j_call: TRBJ2-3
cdr3_aa: CSLFVVIKDTQYF
cdr3_nt: TGCAGTCTCTTTGTGGTAATTAAAGATACGCAGTATTTT

clone_size: few
v_call: TRBV5-1
d_call: TRBD1
j_call: TRBJ1-2
cdr3_aa: CASRDEGAGYGYTF
cdr3_nt: TGCGCCAGCAGGGACGAGGGGGCTGGCTATGGCTACACCTTC

clone_size: NA
v_call: TRBV28
d_call: TRBD1
j_call: TRBJ2-7
cdr3_aa: CASSVYRGPNEQYF
cdr3_nt: TGTGCCAGCAGTGTATACAGGGGGCCAAACGAGCAGTACTTC

clone_size: few
v_call: TRBV9
d_call: NA
j_call: TRBJ2-5
cdr3_aa: CASSTFGVQETQYF
cdr3_nt: TGTGCCAGCAGCACCTTTGGGGTCCAAGAGACCCAGTACTTC

clone_size: NA
v_call: TRBV6-5
d_call: NA
j_call: TRBJ1-2
cdr3_aa: CASSYYRGRVTGYTF
cdr3_nt: TGTGCCAGCAGTTACTATAGGGGCAGGGTGACTGGCTACACCTTC

clone_size: few
v_call: TRBV20-1
d_call: NA
j_call: TRBJ1-2
cdr3_aa: CSARGRGWGSAYGYTF
cdr3_nt: TGCAGTGCTAGAGGGAGGGGCTGGGGATCGGCCTATGGCTACACCTTC

clone_size: once
v_call: TRBV9
d_call: NA
j_call: TRBJ2-3
cdr3_aa: CASSVGGAQGDTQYF
cdr3_nt: TGTGCCAGCAGCGTAGGCGGGGCGCAGGGAGATACGCAGTATTTT

clone_size: few
v_call: TRBV5-1
d_call: NA
j_call: TRBJ2-1
cdr3_aa: CASSLGGQGSYNEQFF
cdr3_nt: TGTGCCAGCAGCCTCGGAGGGCAGGGATCCTACAATGAGCAGTTCTTC

clone_size: NA
v_call: TRBV4-3
d_call: NA
j_call: TRBJ2-1
cdr3_aa: CASSQDGYGGEKGQFF
cdr3_nt: TGCGCCAGCAGCCAAGATGGTTATGGAGGGGAAAAGGGGCAGTTCTTC

clone_size: NA
v_call: TRBV7-2
d_call: TRBD2
j_call: TRBJ2-3
cdr3_aa: CASSLARGTQHDTQYF
cdr3_nt: TGTGCCAGCAGCTTAGCGCGGGGGACGCAACATGATACGCAGTATTTT

clone_size: NA
v_call: TRBV3-1
d_call: NA
j_call: TRBJ2-5
cdr3_aa: CASSQGPYWGETQYF
cdr3_nt: TGTGCCAGCAGCCAAGGACCCTATTGGGGAGAGACCCAGTACTTC

clone_size: NA
v_call: TRBV4-3
d_call: NA
j_call: TRBJ1-5
cdr3_aa: CASSQLRGANQPQHF
cdr3_nt: TGCGCCAGCAGTCAATTACGGGGGGCGAATCAGCCCCAGCATTTT

clone_size: once
v_call: TRBV4-1
d_call: NA
j_call: TRBJ1-2
cdr3_aa: CASSLFPQGLSYGYTF
cdr3_nt: TGCGCCAGCAGCCTTTTTCCACAGGGATTAAGCTATGGCTACACCTTC

clone_size: many
v_call: TRBV7-9
d_call: TRBD2
j_call: TRBJ2-1
cdr3_aa: CASSQPTSGGLVSSYNEQFF
cdr3_nt: TGTGCCAGCAGCCAGCCGACTAGCGGGGGCCTTGTGAGCTCCTACAATGAGCAGTTCTTC

clone_size: NA
v_call: TRBV20-1
d_call: NA
j_call: TRBJ1-2
cdr3_aa: CSASRGVNYGYTF
cdr3_nt: TGCAGTGCGTCAAGAGGGGTTAACTATGGCTACACCTTC

clone_size: NA
v_call: TRBV5-1
d_call: TRBD1
j_call: TRBJ2-5
cdr3_aa: CASSRRQGTGETQYF
cdr3_nt: TGCGCCAGCAGCCGACGACAGGGGACGGGGGAGACCCAGTACTTC

clone_size: many
v_call: TRBV7-2
d_call: NA
j_call: TRBJ2-1
cdr3_aa: CASSLYSGDYNEQFF
cdr3_nt: TGTGCCAGCAGCTTATATAGCGGCGACTACAATGAGCAGTTCTTC

clone_size: NA
v_call: TRBV20-1
d_call: TRBD2
j_call: TRBJ2-1
cdr3_aa: CSARDRTSGGAAYNEQFF
cdr3_nt: TGCAGTGCTAGAGATCGGACTAGCGGGGGGGCCGCCTACAATGAGCAGTTCTTC

clone_size: NA
v_call: TRBV27
d_call: NA
j_call: TRBJ2-1
cdr3_aa: CASSWAGGPYNEQFF
cdr3_nt: TGTGCCAGCAGTTGGGCAGGGGGGCCTTACAATGAGCAGTTCTTC

clone_size: NA
v_call: TRBV28
d_call: NA
j_call: TRBJ1-6
cdr3_aa: CASSPPGANSPLHF
cdr3_nt: TGTGCCAGCAGTCCACCAGGGGCTAATTCACCCCTCCACTTT

clone_size: NA
v_call: TRBV6-6
d_call: TRBD2
j_call: TRBJ2-5
cdr3_aa: CASSYGLAGGRTETQYF
cdr3_nt: TGTGCCAGCAGTTACGGACTAGCGGGTGGAAGGACAGAGACCCAGTACTTC

clone_size: NA
v_call: TRBV4-1
d_call: NA
j_call: TRBJ2-1
cdr3_aa: CASSQDFTSYNEQFF
cdr3_nt: TGCGCCAGCAGCCAGGACTTTACCTCCTACAATGAGCAGTTCTTC

clone_size: few
v_call: TRBV29-1
d_call: TRBD1
j_call: TRBJ1-2
cdr3_aa: CSVSTGEDYGYTF
cdr3_nt: TGCAGCGTTTCGACAGGGGAGGACTATGGCTACACCTTC

clone_size: few
v_call: TRBV27
d_call: NA
j_call: TRBJ2-5
cdr3_aa: CASSRTVSGTQYF
cdr3_nt: TGTGCCAGCAGTCGGACCGTGTCAGGGACCCAGTACTTC

clone_size: NA
v_call: TRBV6-5
d_call: NA
j_call: TRBJ1-6
cdr3_aa: CASSYAGRGPLHF
cdr3_nt: TGTGCCAGCAGTTACGCGGGGAGGGGGCCCCTCCACTTT

clone_size: NA
v_call: TRBV10-3
d_call: NA
j_call: TRBJ2-1
cdr3_aa: CAISLVGNEQFF
cdr3_nt: TGTGCCATCAGTCTGGTTGGAAATGAGCAGTTCTTC

clone_size: once
v_call: TRBV15
d_call: NA
j_call: TRBJ2-6
cdr3_aa: CTTSRVPINSGANVLTF
cdr3_nt: TGTACCACCAGCAGAGTTCCGATAAACTCTGGGGCCAACGTCCTGACTTTC

clone_size: few
v_call: TRBV7-2
d_call: NA
j_call: TRBJ1-4
cdr3_aa: CASSPQGNDNKKLFF
cdr3_nt: TGTGCCAGCAGCCCCCAGGGGAACGACAACAAAAAACTGTTTTTT

clone_size: NA
v_call: TRBV29-1
d_call: NA
j_call: TRBJ1-1
cdr3_aa: CSARGRRDMNTEAFF
cdr3_nt: TGCAGCGCCCGAGGTAGACGGGATATGAACACTGAAGCTTTCTTT